This TCR beta chain came from a study of cytomegalovirus exposure and HLA in healthy donors. The study, taken as a whole, reports: Several of the most significant clusters appeared linked to common viral pathogens, based on a later analysis.

Of note for this clone: Its antigen remains unknown.

The PCR made use of 60 Vbeta and 13 Jbeta primers. Assay used: immunoSEQ multiplex PCR; TCRdb lists only in-frame clones, some missing. The profile shows under 200,000 clones, 65% to 85% of them singletons. Germline V CDR1 and CDR2: SGDLS, YYNGEE. V lost 0 bases to trimming and J lost 2 bases; unmatched junction nucleotides: 8. The CDR3 totals 16 residues. This chain joins TRBV9 and TRBJ2-7, with 7 bases aligning to TRBD2. Sequenced: PBMCs. This TCR derives from a man in his sixties in good health and CMV-seronegative. The CDR3 DNA sequence: TGTGCCAGCAGCGTAGAAGTTGCTAGCGGAACCTACGAGCAGTACTTC. It encodes CASSVEVASGTYEQYF.